This TCR beta chain appears in the sequencing data of a study of T-cell reconstitution after alpha-beta-depleted transplantation in children. This CDR3 region has 17 residues. Trimming cost V 2 bases and J 0 bases; bases outside gene matches: 7. The germline gives CDR1 SEHNR, CDR2 FQNEAQ (reference sequence). The authors prepared the TCRbeta library with unique molecular identifiers. TCRdb redid the calling of the PCR reads with MiXCR, one entry per CDR3 protein. This table holds 300,000 or so distinct CDR3 sequences, 20% to 30% found once. This chain joins TRBV7-9 and TRBJ2-1; 7 bases agree with TRBD1. This receptor was obtained from a male patient aged 5 to 17 who had a stem cell transplant for acute lymphoblastic leukemia, so the T cells may come from the graft donor. Material: PBMCs, mostly from graft donor cells, obtained 180 days after TCRalphabeta/CD19-depleted stem cell transplant. CDR3 sequence: CASSLLGQLSSYNEQFF. CDR3 in DNA: TGTGCCAGCAGCTTACTGGGACAGTTGAGCTCCTACAATGAGCAGTTCTTC. The whole variable domain, remainder taken from reference TRBV7-9 and TRBJ2-1, is DTGVSQNPRHKITKRGQNVTFRCDPISEHNRLYWYRQTLGQGPEFLTYFQNEAQLEKSRLLSDRFSAERPKGSFSTLEIQRTEQGDSAMYLCASSLLGQLSSYNEQFFGPGTRLTVL.